The rows below give T cell receptor beta chains drawn from one sample of a study of cytomegalovirus exposure and HLA in healthy donors. The method was immunoSEQ multiplex PCR; TCRdb's version includes in-frame clones alone and lacks a portion of them. The data hold 150,000 or so clones, with about 85% observed a single time. The specimen sequenced was PBMCs. The receptors shown here come from a man aged 25-45 years in good health and CMV-seropositive. CDR3s include the opening cysteine and the closing phenylalanine or tryptophan. D genes are given only for firm matches. Not all rows give a size; the values are once, few, many and, for expanded clones, a class.

clone_size: -; v_call: TRBV6-4; j_call: TRBJ2-2; d_call: -; cdr3_nt: TGTGCCAGCAGTCCCGGGGTCGGGGAGCTGTTTTTT; cdr3_aa: CASSPGVGELFF
clone_size: few; v_call: TRBV11-2; j_call: TRBJ2-2; d_call: TRBD2; cdr3_nt: TGTGCCAGCAGCTTCGCGCTGGGACTAGCTGGCGGGGAGCTGTTTTTT; cdr3_aa: CASSFALGLAGGELFF
clone_size: -; v_call: TRBV4-2; j_call: TRBJ1-6; d_call: -; cdr3_nt: TGTGCCAGCAGCCAAGATATTAACAGGTCCAATTCACCCCTCCACTTT; cdr3_aa: CASSQDINRSNSPLHF
clone_size: -; v_call: TRBV13; j_call: TRBJ1-6; d_call: TRBD1; cdr3_nt: TGTGCCAGCAGCACTATACCGGGACAGGGGGCGCGGGGCGGTAATTCACCCCTCCACTTT; cdr3_aa: CASSTIPGQGARGGNSPLHF
clone_size: -; v_call: TRBV19; j_call: TRBJ2-7; d_call: -; cdr3_nt: TGTGCCAGTAGTATAGATATGCCAGTTTACGAGCAGTACTTC; cdr3_aa: CASSIDMPVYEQYF
clone_size: few; v_call: TRBV14; j_call: TRBJ2-5; d_call: TRBD2; cdr3_nt: TGTGCCAGCAGCCAAGAAGGGATCGGGGGGTTGACCCAGTACTTC; cdr3_aa: CASSQEGIGGLTQYF
clone_size: -; v_call: TRBV2; j_call: TRBJ2-3; d_call: TRBD2; cdr3_nt: TGTGCCAGCCTCCTATCCAGCGGGAGGGCCACAGATACGCAGTATTTT; cdr3_aa: CASLLSSGRATDTQYF
clone_size: few; v_call: TRBV19; j_call: TRBJ1-5; d_call: -; cdr3_nt: TGTGCCAGTAGTATAGGAACCAGGGCGGGACAGCCCCAGCATTTT; cdr3_aa: CASSIGTRAGQPQHF
clone_size: -; v_call: TRBV7-2; j_call: TRBJ2-7; d_call: -; cdr3_nt: TGTGCCAGCAGCTTAGTACGGGGGAGCTCCTACGAGCAGTACTTC; cdr3_aa: CASSLVRGSSYEQYF
clone_size: few; v_call: TRBV4-3; j_call: TRBJ1-6; d_call: -; cdr3_nt: TGCGCCAGCAGCCAAGGCCTCCCCCATGACAGTAGTTATTCACCCCTCCACTTT; cdr3_aa: CASSQGLPHDSSYSPLHF
clone_size: -; v_call: TRBV13; j_call: TRBJ2-7; d_call: -; cdr3_nt: TGTGCCAGCAGCTTAGGTGAGGGGGACTACGAGCAGTACTTC; cdr3_aa: CASSLGEGDYEQYF
clone_size: -; v_call: TRBV19; j_call: TRBJ1-6; d_call: -; cdr3_nt: TGTGCCAGTAGCGCCAGGGTGGAGACAGTGAATTCACCCCTCCACTTT; cdr3_aa: CASSARVETVNSPLHF
clone_size: few; v_call: TRBV6-5; j_call: TRBJ2-7; d_call: TRBD2; cdr3_nt: TGTGCCAGCAGTGGCTGGACTAGCGGGGGGTACGAGCAGTACTTC; cdr3_aa: CASSGWTSGGYEQYF
clone_size: -; v_call: TRBV14; j_call: TRBJ2-5; d_call: -; cdr3_nt: TGTGCCAGCAGCCAGAGGCGGTACGGTGAAGAGACCCAGTACTTC; cdr3_aa: CASSQRRYGEETQYF
clone_size: -; v_call: TRBV27; j_call: TRBJ1-1; d_call: TRBD1; cdr3_nt: TGTGCCAGCAGTCCGGACAGGGTTCGGACTGAAGCTTTCTTT; cdr3_aa: CASSPDRVRTEAFF
clone_size: -; v_call: TRBV6-5; j_call: TRBJ1-5; d_call: -; cdr3_nt: TGTGCCAGCAGCCAGGGCAGGCAGCCCCAGCATTTT; cdr3_aa: CASSQGRQPQHF
clone_size: few; v_call: TRBV7-2; j_call: TRBJ2-5; d_call: -; cdr3_nt: TGTGCCAGCAGCTTAGGTTCGACTAGCCAAGAGACCCAGTACTTC; cdr3_aa: CASSLGSTSQETQYF
clone_size: -; v_call: TRBV6-5; j_call: TRBJ1-1; d_call: TRBD1; cdr3_nt: TGTGCCAGCAGGTCAACAGGGGGCGCTTGGACTGAAGCTTTCTTT; cdr3_aa: CASRSTGGAWTEAFF
clone_size: -; v_call: TRBV11-1; j_call: TRBJ2-7; d_call: -; cdr3_nt: TGTGCCAGCAGCTTAGATTTACCGGTTCGACAGTACTTC; cdr3_aa: CASSLDLPVRQYF
clone_size: few; v_call: TRBV2; j_call: TRBJ1-3; d_call: -; cdr3_nt: TGTGCCACCCTTTATCAGGCCTCTGGAAACACCATATATTTT; cdr3_aa: CATLYQASGNTIYF
clone_size: -; v_call: TRBV28; j_call: TRBJ2-3; d_call: -; cdr3_nt: TGTGCCAGCAGTTTCGCACAGGGCCTGTATACGCAGTATTTT; cdr3_aa: CASSFAQGLYTQYF
clone_size: few; v_call: TRBV6-5; j_call: TRBJ1-5; d_call: -; cdr3_nt: TGTGCCAGCAGTTACTCGTTCGGTGGCAATCAGCCCCAGCATTTT; cdr3_aa: CASSYSFGGNQPQHF
clone_size: -; v_call: TRBV2; j_call: TRBJ1-1; d_call: TRBD1; cdr3_nt: TGTGCCAGCAGAGCCACCCAGGGGGCTGGGGCTGAAGCTTTCTTT; cdr3_aa: CASRATQGAGAEAFF
clone_size: -; v_call: TRBV6-1; j_call: TRBJ2-5; d_call: TRBD1; cdr3_nt: TGTGCCGACCGGGACAGGGTTGAGACCCAGTACTTC; cdr3_aa: CADRDRVETQYF
clone_size: -; v_call: TRBV7-2; j_call: TRBJ1-1; d_call: -; cdr3_nt: TGTGCCAGCAGCTGGGGGCGGAACACTGAAGCTTTCTTT; cdr3_aa: CASSWGRNTEAFF
clone_size: -; v_call: TRBV7-9; j_call: TRBJ2-7; d_call: TRBD1; cdr3_nt: TGTGCCAGCAGCTTAATACCAGGGGGACAGTTCTACGAGCAGTACTTC; cdr3_aa: CASSLIPGGQFYEQYF
clone_size: -; v_call: TRBV20-1; j_call: TRBJ2-1; d_call: -; cdr3_nt: TGCAGTGCCAGACTCGAGGAGCAGTTCTTC; cdr3_aa: CSARLEEQFF
clone_size: -; v_call: TRBV15; j_call: TRBJ1-2; d_call: -; cdr3_nt: TGTGCCACCAGCCTGGCGCAGGGCAACTATGGCTACACCTTC; cdr3_aa: CATSLAQGNYGYTF
clone_size: -; v_call: TRBV13; j_call: TRBJ1-1; d_call: -; cdr3_nt: TGTGCCAGCAGCTCCGGCGTGACGGGAGAGATTAAGGCTTTCTTT; cdr3_aa: CASSSGVTGEIKAFF
clone_size: -; v_call: TRBV5-1; j_call: TRBJ1-1; d_call: TRBD1; cdr3_nt: TGCGCCAGCAGCCCCAGCGGCAGGGGGCTTATTAGTGAAGCTTTCTTT; cdr3_aa: CASSPSGRGLISEAFF
clone_size: -; v_call: TRBV11-1; j_call: TRBJ2-7; d_call: -; cdr3_nt: TGTGCCAGCAGCTTAGCCGTGATGTCTAGGTACGAGCAGTACTTC; cdr3_aa: CASSLAVMSRYEQYF
clone_size: -; v_call: TRBV11-2; j_call: TRBJ1-2; d_call: -; cdr3_nt: TGTGCCAGCAGCGCTCAATCCAGGGCGTTAGGCTATGGCTACACCTTC; cdr3_aa: CASSAQSRALGYGYTF
clone_size: -; v_call: TRBV2; j_call: TRBJ2-5; d_call: TRBD2; cdr3_nt: TGTGCCAGCAGTGGGCCTAGCGGGGGGGAGACCCAGTACTTC; cdr3_aa: CASSGPSGGETQYF
clone_size: -; v_call: TRBV7-3; j_call: TRBJ2-2; d_call: TRBD1; cdr3_nt: TGTGCCAGCAGCCCACCGGGGACAGGGAACACCGGGGAGCTGTTTTTT; cdr3_aa: CASSPPGTGNTGELFF
clone_size: -; v_call: TRBV10-2; j_call: TRBJ2-1; d_call: TRBD2; cdr3_nt: TGCGCCAGCAGGGCGACTAGCGGGGATTACAATGAGCAGTTCTTC; cdr3_aa: CASRATSGDYNEQFF
clone_size: -; v_call: TRBV6-5; j_call: TRBJ2-1; d_call: -; cdr3_nt: TGTGCCAGCAGTTACTCCCCCGGGGGAGTTCATAATGAGCAGTTCTTC; cdr3_aa: CASSYSPGGVHNEQFF
clone_size: -; v_call: TRBV11-2; j_call: TRBJ2-7; d_call: TRBD1; cdr3_nt: TGTGCCAGCAGCTTAGGGACAGGGAGGACCGAGCAGTACTTC; cdr3_aa: CASSLGTGRTEQYF
clone_size: few; v_call: TRBV27; j_call: TRBJ2-7; d_call: -; cdr3_nt: TGTGCCAGCAGCTGGGGTGGGCAGGGTCCAGGGCAGTACTTC; cdr3_aa: CASSWGGQGPGQYF
clone_size: -; v_call: TRBV7-2; j_call: TRBJ2-2; d_call: -; cdr3_nt: TGTGCCAGCAGCTTTAGCCCCGGGGAGCTGTTTTTT; cdr3_aa: CASSFSPGELFF
clone_size: once; v_call: TRBV6-5; j_call: TRBJ2-5; d_call: TRBD2; cdr3_nt: TGTGCCAGCAGTCGGGGCGGGAGCAATCTTGAGACCCAGTACTTC; cdr3_aa: CASSRGGSNLETQYF
clone_size: -; v_call: TRBV5-4; j_call: TRBJ1-1; d_call: -; cdr3_nt: TGTGCCAGCAGCCCCGCGGACACTGAAGCTTTCTTT; cdr3_aa: CASSPADTEAFF
clone_size: -; v_call: TRBV7-9; j_call: TRBJ2-6; d_call: TRBD1; cdr3_nt: TGTGCCAGCAGCTTGGGGACAGGGTTAAGGTCTGGGGCCAACGTCCTGACTTTC; cdr3_aa: CASSLGTGLRSGANVLTF
clone_size: -; v_call: TRBV27; j_call: TRBJ1-2; d_call: TRBD1; cdr3_nt: TGTGCCAGCATGGGGACAGGGAATGGCTACACCTTC; cdr3_aa: CASMGTGNGYTF
clone_size: once; v_call: TRBV7-9; j_call: TRBJ2-5; d_call: TRBD1; cdr3_nt: TGTGCCAGCAGCCATGGACAGGGAGAGACCCAGTACTTC; cdr3_aa: CASSHGQGETQYF
clone_size: few; v_call: TRBV25-1; j_call: TRBJ2-7; d_call: TRBD2; cdr3_nt: TGTGCCAGCAGTCCTTCGGTCGGACTAGCGAGCTACGAGCAGTACTTC; cdr3_aa: CASSPSVGLASYEQYF
clone_size: -; v_call: TRBV7-2; j_call: TRBJ1-1; d_call: TRBD1; cdr3_nt: TGTGCCAGCAGCTTCAAGGGTACAGGGGCCACTGAAGCTTTCTTT; cdr3_aa: CASSFKGTGATEAFF